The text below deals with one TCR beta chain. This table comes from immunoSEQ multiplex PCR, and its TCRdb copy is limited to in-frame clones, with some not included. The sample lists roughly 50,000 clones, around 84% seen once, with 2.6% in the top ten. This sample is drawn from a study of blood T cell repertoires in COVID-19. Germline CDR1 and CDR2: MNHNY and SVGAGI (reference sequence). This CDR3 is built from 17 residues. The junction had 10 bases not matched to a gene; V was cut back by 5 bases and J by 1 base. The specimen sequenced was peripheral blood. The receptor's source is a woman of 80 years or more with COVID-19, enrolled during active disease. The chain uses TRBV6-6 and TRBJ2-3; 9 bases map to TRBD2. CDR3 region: CASSPYGLARGTDTQYF. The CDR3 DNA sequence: TGTGCCAGCAGTCCGTATGGACTAGCGCGAGGCACAGATACGCAGTATTTT.